This TCR beta chain was observed in a study of lymphopenia after photon versus proton radiotherapy. General observations from the study: Proton therapy kept repertoires fairly stable, unlike photons, which gained effector/memory cells. Oligoclonal CD8+ Temra expansion after nadir drove photon patients' diversity drop. Authors raise, but do not show, better survival with proton therapy. In patients who died, overall survival fell as post-nadir TCR diversity dropped more.

CDR3 length equals 18 residues. As to this clone: The antigen remains undetermined.

Profiled with immunoSEQ multiplex PCR; TCRdb holds only in-frame clones, not every one. The table lists 30,000 to 35,000 clones, roughly 89% of them singletons, with 6% to 8.5% in the top ten. This chain joins TRBV21-1 and TRBJ2-3; the table calls TRBD1, which could not be checked here. TRBV21-1 is an annotated pseudogene. Sequenced material: peripheral blood, taken from a patient treated with proton-based radiotherapy. This TCR was sampled from a woman in her seventies with pancreatic cancer. Some clones in this sample may be carry-over from other donors' samples. The CDR3 region has the DNA TGTGCCAGCAGCACCCGGACAGCTACCGATTCTACCACAGATACGCAGTATTTT. Translating gives CASSTRTATDSTTDTQYF.